This TCR beta chain is from a study of shared clonotypes between healthy human individuals. Study in general: Three CD4 naive, three CD4 memory, two CD8 naive and one CD8 memory plate were used per donor.

This CDR3 is 15 amino acids long. Trimming pared 0 bases from V and 7 bases from J, leaving 12 bases between. CDR1 and CDR2 from the germline V gene are MGHDK and SYGVNS. This table comes from immunoSEQ multiplex PCR, and its TCRdb copy is limited to in-frame clones, with some not included. The data show about 580,000 clones, nearly 98% seen once. Notes on this clone: Its antigen is still unknown.

Findings of the study overall: Specimens sampled were limited to blood, with tissue repertoires likely differing. A handful of donors shared about 5% of their naive CD4 clonotypes. Incompleteness in sorted-subset sequencing, despite large depth, was shown by rarefaction.

It was CD45RO-negative cells, positively selected for CCR7, that made up naive CD8 cells, with terminally differentiated effector memory CD45RA+ cells excluded. The sequencing input was naive CD8+ T cells sorted from blood. The receptor comes from a man aged 25 to 40 in good health. The rearrangement links TRBV25-1 to TRBJ1-4; D remains ambiguous. The CDR3 DNA follows: TGTGCCAGCAGTGAATATGGCAGCCAACCTGAAAAACTGTTTTTT. The encoded protein is CASSEYGSQPEKLFF.